This T cell receptor (beta chain) was obtained from a study of T cell responses to AZD1222 COVID-19 vaccine. Assay: immunoSEQ multiplex PCR; the TCRdb copy retains only in-frame clones and omits some. This table has about 180,000 clones, approximately 86% appearing once. CDR3 length equals 15 residues. Germline V gene sequence: CDR1 SGHDT, CDR2 YYEEEE. V shed 4 bases, J shed 11 bases, and the junction held 14 bases outside the gene matches. This clone has a single count. This sequence joins TRBV5-6 and TRBJ1-4; TRBD1 matches 7 bases. Sequencing used peripheral blood, obtained 28 days after the second AZD1222 dose. This receptor was obtained from an adult who received the AZD1222 COVID-19 vaccine. The DNA for the CDR3 is TGTGCCAGCAGCCGATCGACAGGGACCTGGCAGAAACTGTTTTTT. This sequence encodes CASSRSTGTWQKLFF. The variable domain in full, with the rest retrieved from reference TRBV5-6 and TRBJ1-4, is DAGVTQSPTHLIKTRGQQVTLRCSPKSGHDTVSWYQQALGQGPQFIFQYYEEEERQRGNFPDRFSGHQFPNYSSELNVNALLLGDSALYLCASSRSTGTWQKLFFGSGTQLSVL.